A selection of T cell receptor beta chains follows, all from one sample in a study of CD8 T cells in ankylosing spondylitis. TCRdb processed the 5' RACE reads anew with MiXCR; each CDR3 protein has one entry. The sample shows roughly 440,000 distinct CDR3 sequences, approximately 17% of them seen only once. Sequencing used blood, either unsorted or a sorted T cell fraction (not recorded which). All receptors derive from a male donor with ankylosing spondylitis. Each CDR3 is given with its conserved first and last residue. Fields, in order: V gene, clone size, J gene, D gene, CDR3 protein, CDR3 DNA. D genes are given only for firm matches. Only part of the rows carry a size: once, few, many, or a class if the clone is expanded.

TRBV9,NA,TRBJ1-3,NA,CASSAGRQSSGNTIYF,TGTGCCAGCAGCGCCGGGCGACAAAGTTCTGGAAACACCATATATTTT
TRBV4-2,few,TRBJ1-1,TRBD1,CASSQGTGVGTEAFF,TGTGCCAGCAGCCAAGGGACAGGGGTAGGAACTGAAGCTTTCTTT
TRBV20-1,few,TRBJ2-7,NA,CSARPSSKGYEQYF,TGCAGTGCTAGACCCTCTAGCAAGGGTTACGAGCAGTACTTC
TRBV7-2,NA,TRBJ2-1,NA,CASSTPLGKREQFF,TGTGCCAGCAGCACCCCTCTTGGAAAACGAGAGCAGTTCTTC
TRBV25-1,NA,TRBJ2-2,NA,CASSDRPDRNTGELFF,TGTGCCAGCAGTGACCGCCCGGACAGGAACACCGGGGAGCTGTTTTTT
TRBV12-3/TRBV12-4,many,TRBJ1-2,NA,CASSLGLYGYTF,TGTGCCAGCAGTTTAGGCCTCTATGGCTACACCTTC
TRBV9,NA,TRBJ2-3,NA,CASSVGRIGTDTQYF,TGTGCCAGCAGCGTAGGTAGGATTGGCACAGATACGCAGTATTTT
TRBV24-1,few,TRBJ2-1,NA,CATSDSTGDSYNEQFF,TGTGCCACCAGTGATTCTACCGGGGACTCCTACAATGAGCAGTTCTTC
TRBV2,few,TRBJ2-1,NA,CASSEGGPSEQFF,TGTGCCAGCAGTGAAGGGGGACCGTCAGAGCAGTTCTTC
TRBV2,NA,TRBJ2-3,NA,CASSRELLFTDTQYF,TGTGCCAGCAGCAGGGAGCTACTATTCACAGATACGCAGTATTTT
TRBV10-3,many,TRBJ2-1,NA,CAISEPPGLNEQFF,TGTGCCATCAGTGAGCCCCCGGGCTTGAATGAGCAGTTCTTC
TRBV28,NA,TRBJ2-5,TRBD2,CASRQTSGGTQYF,TGTGCCAGCAGGCAGACTAGCGGGGGGACCCAGTACTTC
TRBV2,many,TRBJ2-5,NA,CASSRTTSQETQYF,TGTGCCAGCAGTAGGACTACCTCCCAAGAGACCCAGTACTTC
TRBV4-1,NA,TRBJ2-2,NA,CASSQEGLGLTGELFF,TGCGCCAGCAGCCAAGAGGGGCTAGGACTGACCGGGGAGCTGTTTTTT
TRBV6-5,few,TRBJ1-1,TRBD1,CASRQRQGRAFF,TGTGCCAGCAGACAACGACAGGGTAGGGCTTTCTTT
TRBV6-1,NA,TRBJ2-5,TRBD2,CASTLGGASGQETQYF,TGTGCCAGCACCCTCGGAGGAGCTAGCGGTCAAGAGACCCAGTACTTC
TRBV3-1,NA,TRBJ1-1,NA,CASSPTGGGEAFF,TGTGCCAGCAGCCCGACGGGGGGTGGTGAAGCTTTCTTT
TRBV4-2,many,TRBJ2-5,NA,CASSQGTGGEQETQYF,TGTGCCAGCAGCCAAGGCACAGGGGGGGAACAAGAGACCCAGTACTTC
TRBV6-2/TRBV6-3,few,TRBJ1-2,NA,CASSYSGRFYGYTF,TGTGCCAGCAGTTACTCGGGACGGTTCTATGGCTACACCTTC
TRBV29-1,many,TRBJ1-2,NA,CSVAGALSNYGYTF,TGCAGCGTTGCGGGGGCCCTTTCTAACTATGGCTACACCTTC
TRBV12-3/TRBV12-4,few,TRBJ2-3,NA,CASSGQGLSTDTQYF,TGTGCCAGCAGCGGACAAGGTCTTAGCACAGATACGCAGTATTTT
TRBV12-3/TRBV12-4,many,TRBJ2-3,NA,CASRGTDTQYF,TGTGCCAGCAGAGGGACAGATACGCAGTATTTT
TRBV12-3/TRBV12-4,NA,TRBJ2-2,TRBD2,CASSWVSGSDTGELFF,TGTGCCAGCAGTTGGGTTAGCGGGAGTGATACCGGGGAGCTGTTTTTT
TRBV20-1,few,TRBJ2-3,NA,CSAREPGTSTQYF,TGCAGTGCTAGAGAGCCCGGGACGAGTACGCAGTATTTT
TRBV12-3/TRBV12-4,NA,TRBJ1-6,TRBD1,CASSTGTGDSPLHF,TGTGCCAGCAGTACCGGGACAGGGGATTCACCCCTCCACTTT
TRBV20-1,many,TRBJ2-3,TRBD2,CSAALVVSGGLADTQYF,TGCAGTGCCGCCCTTGTGGTTAGCGGGGGGCTCGCAGATACGCAGTATTTT
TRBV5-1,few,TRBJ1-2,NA,CASSPETANYGYTF,TGCGCCAGCAGCCCCGAAACAGCTAACTATGGCTACACCTTC
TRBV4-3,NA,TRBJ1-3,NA,CASSQESLRAVTPGNTIYF,TGCGCCAGCAGCCAAGAATCCCTACGGGCAGTTACGCCTGGAAACACCATATATTTT
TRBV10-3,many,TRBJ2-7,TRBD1,CAILGTGSYEQYF,TGTGCCATCCTCGGGACAGGGTCCTACGAGCAGTACTTC
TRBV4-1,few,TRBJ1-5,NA,CASSQSSRVDSNQPQHF,TGCGCCAGCAGCCAATCGTCTAGAGTTGATAGCAATCAGCCCCAGCATTTT
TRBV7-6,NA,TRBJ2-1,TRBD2,CASSSRGVPVEQFF,TGTGCCAGCAGCTCCCGGGGGGTTCCGGTTGAGCAGTTCTTC
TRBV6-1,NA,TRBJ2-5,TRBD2,CASTRLAGGTQETQYF,TGTGCCAGCACCCGCCTAGCGGGAGGGACACAAGAGACCCAGTACTTC
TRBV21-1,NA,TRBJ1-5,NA,CASSKGYREYDRSSNQPQHF,TGTGCCAGCAGCAAAGGGTACAGGGAGTACGATAGGAGTAGCAATCAGCCCCAGCATTTT
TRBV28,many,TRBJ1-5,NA,CASSVPPHNQPQHF,TGTGCCAGCAGTGTACCGCCGCACAATCAGCCCCAGCATTTT
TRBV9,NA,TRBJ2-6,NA,CASSKEEAGANVLTF,TGTGCCAGCAGCAAGGAAGAGGCTGGGGCCAACGTCCTGACTTTC
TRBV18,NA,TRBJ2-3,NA,CASSPFLTKETDTQYF,TGTGCCAGCTCACCTTTCCTCACAAAGGAGACAGATACGCAGTATTTT
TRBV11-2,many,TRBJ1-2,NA,CASSSPTPKGSYGYTF,TGTGCCAGCAGCTCCCCCACCCCCAAGGGAAGCTATGGCTACACCTTC
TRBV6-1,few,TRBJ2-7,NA,CASSPGAGTYEQYF,TGTGCCAGCTCTCCAGGCGCGGGGACCTACGAGCAGTACTTC
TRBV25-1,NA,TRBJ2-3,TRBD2,CASSVTNLGLAGAARAIADTQYF,TGTGCCAGCAGTGTAACAAATTTGGGACTAGCGGGGGCGGCCCGGGCGATAGCAGATACGCAGTATTTT